This TCR beta chain was found in a study of cytomegalovirus exposure and HLA in healthy donors. Both 60 Vbeta primers and 13 Jbeta primers went into the PCR. Profiled with immunoSEQ multiplex PCR; TCRdb holds only in-frame clones, not every one. The sample shows approximately 150,000 clones, approximately 72% of them seen only once. Germline assignment: CDR1 SGHNT and CDR2 YYREEE (reference sequence). V was pared by 0 bases and J by 3 bases, with 13 bases between. The CDR3 covers 15 residues. This clone was detected only a few times. The sequenced sample was PBMCs. The clonotype was recovered from a human donor in good health. This chain joins TRBV5-4 and TRBJ2-7; TRBD1 is a possible D gene (7 bases). DNA for the CDR3: TGTGCCAGCAGCTTGGCCCAGGGGGGAATCTACGAGCAGTACTTC. It codes for CASSLAQGGIYEQYF.